The next 22 T cell receptor beta chains were all read from a single sample in a study of shared clonotypes between healthy human individuals. Method: immunoSEQ multiplex PCR; TCRdb's copy keeps in-frame clones and lacks some. The sample carries under 2,500,000 clones, approximately 96% recorded once. What was sequenced was naive CD4+ T cells sorted from blood. As to subset: CD45RA+ positively selected. These receptors were taken from a man aged 18 to 29 in good health.

This clone appeared a few times. The J gene is TRBJ1-2, the V gene TRBV18, with a weak D call TRBD1 (5 bases). Germline V gives CDR1 KGHSH, CDR2 LQKENI. V shed 3 bases and J shed 8 bases, with 16 bases lying between them. The CDR3 runs to 14 residues. The DNA for the CDR3 is TGTGCCAGCTCACCCCTGGACCCAACAGGCGGCTACACCTTC. Its translation is CASSPLDPTGGYTF.

This chain connects TRBV6-5 to TRBJ1-2, with 7 bases aligning to TRBD1. The CDR3 contains 14 residues. Germline lookup yields CDR1 MNHEY and CDR2 SVGAGI. After removal of 5 bases from V and 5 bases from J, the junction contained 8 bases not matched to a gene. CDR3 sequence (DNA): TGTGCCAGCAGTCTGGAACAGGGGAGATATGGCTACACCTTC. Protein sequence: CASSLEQGRYGYTF.

The rearrangement joins TRBV11-2 to TRBJ2-3; the D is unclear. The CDR3 length is 16 residues. V lost 5 bases and J 4 bases, leaving 19 bases between the germline ends. In germline, CDR1 is SGHAT, CDR2 FQNNGV. CDR3 region: CASSLPPRSLADTQYF. CDR3 bases: TGTGCCAGCAGCCTCCCTCCACGGTCTTTAGCAGATACGCAGTATTTT.

The gene calls are TRBV10-3 and TRBJ1-3, with 7 nucleotides matching TRBD1. Trimming at V came to 5 bases and at J to 1 base, leaving 8 bases not matched to a gene. Looked up from germline, CDR1 is ENHRY and CDR2 is SYGVKD. There are 16 residues in the CDR3. The CDR3 spells CAISSDQGVSGNTIYF. CDR3 sequence (DNA): TGTGCCATCAGTAGTGATCAGGGGGTGTCTGGAAACACCATATATTTT.

J is TRBJ2-1 and V is TRBV2; D might be TRBD1 (6 bases). V was trimmed by 10 bases and J by 7 bases, leaving 11 bases between them. The CDR3 extends over 11 amino acids. CDR1 and CDR2 (germline): SNHLY, FYNNEI. As DNA, the CDR3 is TGTGCCACAGGGGTTGAGAATGAGCAGTTCTTC. Translated, it gives CATGVENEQFF.

The chain joins TRBV5-1 to TRBJ1-5; D remains ambiguous. The CDR3 runs to 16 residues. The germline V gene has CDR1 SGHRS and CDR2 YFSETQ. The V end was cut by 2 bases, the J end by 3 bases, with 15 bases between. CDR3 region: CASSFWATEYNQPQHF. The DNA of the CDR3 is TGCGCCAGCAGCTTTTGGGCGACGGAATACAATCAGCCCCAGCATTTT.

This sequence joins TRBV28 and TRBJ1-3; D may be TRBD1 (5 bases). Looked up from germline, CDR1 is MDHEN and CDR2 is SYDVKM. This CDR3 region has 16 residues. V was clipped by 2 bases and J by 0 bases, with 11 bases between them. The CDR3 coding sequence is TGTGCCAGCAGTTTAAGACAGTCCAACTCTGGAAACACCATATATTTT. Its protein is CASSLRQSNSGNTIYF.

The chain couples TRBV18 to TRBJ1-3, with D hard to call. CDR3 length: 16 residues. Trimming shortened V by 3 bases and J by 0 bases, and 12 bases separated the two germline ends. CDR1 is KGHSH, CDR2 LQKENI, per germline. CDR3 bases: TGTGCCAGCTCACCCCCCGAGGGAAGCTCTGGAAACACCATATATTTT. Its translation: CASSPPEGSSGNTIYF.

The CDR3 region has the DNA TGTGCCAGCACCTCCTCGACAGCCAACCAAGAGACCCAGTACTTC. Protein product: CASTSSTANQETQYF. The V call is TRBV6-1, the J call TRBJ2-5; maybe TRBD1 (5 bases). The germline gives CDR1 MNHNS, CDR2 SASEGT. The CDR3 is 15 amino acids. Trimming removed 7 bases at V and 0 bases at J, with 15 bases between.

The chain couples TRBV4-1 to TRBJ2-7; 7 bases agree with TRBD2. The germline CDR1 and CDR2 sequences are MGHRA and YSYEKL. The junction had 15 bases not matched to a gene; V was cut back by 4 bases and J by 0 bases. The CDR3 is 18 residues long. CDR3 sequence (DNA): TGCGCCAGCAGCCCTGTCCCTGCAGCGGGATACCTCTCCTACGAGCAGTACTTC. This encodes CASSPVPAAGYLSYEQYF.

This clone has only one observation. The chain combines TRBV5-1 with TRBJ1-5; the D gene is possibly TRBD1 (6 bases). Germline V gene lookup returns CDR1 SGHRS and CDR2 YFSETQ. The CDR3 contains 15 residues. The V end was cut by 0 bases, the J end by 8 bases, with 15 bases between. The CDR3 nucleotides read TGCGCCAGCAGCTTGGGGGGACACGAGGAAAAGCCCCAGCATTTT. This codes for CASSLGGHEEKPQHF.

This clone was detected only a few times. The V and J genes are TRBV5-4 and TRBJ2-7; D perhaps matches TRBD2 (6 bases). This CDR3 has 11 residues. V shed 8 bases and J shed 6 bases, with 12 bases lying between them. Germline V gives CDR1 SGHNT, CDR2 YYREEE (reference sequence). The CDR3 region has the DNA TGTGCCAGTCTGGCCGGGGGCGAGCAGTACTTC. Translated, it gives CASLAGGEQYF.

To note about this clone: This CDR3 is also generated by other DNA sequences in the sample. This chain joins TRBV7-2 and TRBJ1-3; D remains unclear. The CDR3 is 13 amino acids. Germline CDR1 SGHTA, CDR2 FQGNSA. Trimming removed 1 base at V and 1 base at J, with 2 bases between. In DNA, the CDR3 is TGTGCCAGCAGCTTAGTTTCTGGAAACACCATATATTTT. Translated: CASSLVSGNTIYF.

The chain recombines TRBV10-3 with TRBJ1-5; D perhaps matches TRBD1 (6 bases). Germline values: CDR1 ENHRY, CDR2 SYGVKD. The CDR3 is 15 residues long. V lost 3 bases to trimming and J lost 1 base, with 10 bases between them. CDR3 DNA sequence: TGTGCCATCAGTGAACAGGGAGCCAGCAATCAGCCCCAGCATTTT. Protein sequence: CAISEQGASNQPQHF.

This rearrangement joins TRBV6-1 to TRBJ2-5; no clear D. This CDR3 contains 12 residues. Germline lookup yields CDR1 MNHNS and CDR2 SASEGT. With 5 bases removed from V and 6 bases from J, the gap between germline ends came to 10 bases. CDR3 protein: CASSISSKTQYF. Written as DNA, the CDR3 is TGTGCCAGCAGTATCTCCTCTAAGACCCAGTACTTC.

This rearrangement joins TRBV30 to TRBJ2-2; D tentatively fits TRBD1 or TRBD2 (5 bases each). V was pared by 4 bases and J by 1 base, with 16 bases between. The CDR3 is made up of 16 amino acids. Per the germline V gene, CDR1 is GTSNPN and CDR2 is SVGIG (reference sequence). The CDR3 DNA reads TGTGCCTGGACCTCGGGACCAAACTTGAACACCGGGGAGCTGTTTTTT. It encodes CAWTSGPNLNTGELFF. Based on the CDR3 plus reference TRBV30 and TRBJ2-2, the full variable domain is SQTIHQWPATLVQPVGSPLSLECTVEGTSNPNLYWYRQAAGRGLQLLFYSVGIGQISSEVPQNLSASRPQDRQFILSSKKLLLSDSGFYLCAWTSGPNLNTGELFFGEGSRLTVL.

The chain has TRBV5-1 and TRBJ2-2; maybe TRBD1 (5 bases). CDR3 length equals 14 residues. Germline lookup yields CDR1 SGHRS and CDR2 YFSETQ. V was pared by 4 bases and J by 5 bases, with 12 bases between. Here the CDR3 reads CASSPRQGTGELFF. The CDR3, as DNA: TGCGCCAGCAGCCCACGTCAGGGAACCGGGGAGCTGTTTTTT.

V usage is TRBV6-6 and J usage is TRBJ1-5; 8 nucleotides match TRBD1. After removal of 10 bases from V and 5 bases from J, the junction contained 7 bases not matched to a gene. The germline V gene encodes CDR1 MNHNY and CDR2 SVGAGI (reference sequence). The CDR3 loop spans 13 amino acids. The CDR3 nucleotides are TGTGCCACCAAAACAGGGGGTGATCAGCCCCAGCATTTT. Its protein is CATKTGGDQPQHF.

The chain uses TRBV19 and TRBJ2-2; TRBD1 is a possible D gene (6 bases). With 6 bases removed from V and 8 bases from J, the gap between germline ends came to 13 bases. Germline lookup yields CDR1 LNHDA and CDR2 SQIVND (reference sequence). This CDR3 has 13 amino acids. As DNA, the CDR3 is TGTGCCAGTAGGTTACAGGGCGTAGGGGAGCTGTTTTTT. It yields the protein CASRLQGVGELFF. Drawing the rest from reference TRBV19 and TRBJ2-2, the complete variable domain is DGGITQSPKYLFRKEGQNVTLSCEQNLNHDAMYWYRQDPGQGLRLIYYSQIVNDFQKGDIAEGYSVSREKKESFPLTVTSAQKNPTAFYLCASRLQGVGELFFGEGSRLTVL.

J is TRBJ1-5 and V is TRBV19, with TRBD1 matching 9 bases. Trimming removed 9 bases from V and 0 bases from J; junction bases left unmatched: 6. The CDR3 consists of 15 residues. The germline V gene encodes CDR1 LNHDA and CDR2 SQIVND (reference sequence). The CDR3 is CASRTGDYSNQPQHF. Here the CDR3 DNA reads TGTGCCAGCCGGACAGGGGATTATAGCAATCAGCCCCAGCATTTT.

The chain uses TRBV7-9 and TRBJ2-1, with TRBD2 matching 13 bases. Germline CDR1 and CDR2: SEHNR and FQNEAQ (reference sequence). After removal of 1 base from V and 6 bases from J, the junction contained 3 bases not matched to a gene. This CDR3 has 16 residues. The CDR3 DNA reads as TGTGCCAGCAGCTTAGGAACTAGCGGGAGGGCCAATGAGCAGTTCTTC. This translates into CASSLGTSGRANEQFF.

V gene TRBV6-5 combines with J gene TRBJ2-7, with 10 bases fitting TRBD1. V was pared by 5 bases and J by 4 bases, with 8 bases of the junction left unmatched. Germline V gene sequence: CDR1 MNHEY, CDR2 SVGAGI. The CDR3 is made up of 15 amino acids. The DNA for the CDR3 is TGTGCCAGCAGTCACCCGGGACAGGGGTCGTACGAGCAGTACTTC. Translation gives CASSHPGQGSYEQYF.